This entry lists 29 T cell receptor beta chains sequenced from one sample in a study of T cell clonality in common variable immunodeficiency. These receptors lack a known antigen. TCRdb keeps only in-frame clones here, not all; method: immunoSEQ multiplex PCR. Reported are over 15,000 clones, none seen only once; the ten largest carry more than 14%. Findings and caveats of the study: Common variable immunodeficiency TCR beta sequences reportedly had fewer deletions and N-nucleotide insertions.

Sample: peripheral blood mononuclear cells. The receptors originated from a human donor with common variable immunodeficiency.

Comment on this clone: Read data end 3 residues before the CDR3 end; the end is taken from the germline J gene. The V and J genes are TRBV20-1 and TRBJ1-5; tentatively, D is TRBD1 (5 bases). The CDR3 is 12 amino acids. The germline gives CDR1 DFQATT, CDR2 SNEGSKA (reference sequence). V was trimmed by 6 bases and J by 3 bases, leaving 9 bases between them. CDR3 DNA (partial): TGCAGTGCAGGACATTCCAATCAGCCC. It codes for CSAGHSNQP. The whole CDR3 sequence is CSAGHSNQPQHF.

This clone was found many times. Coverage ceases 3 residues before the CDR3 finishes, and the germline J gene fills in the end. The chain carries TRBV20-1 and TRBJ1-1; 9 bases align to TRBD1. Unmatched junction bases numbered 4, after V lost 4 bases and J lost 7 bases. The CDR3 is made up of 12 amino acids. Germline V gene sequence: CDR1 DFQATT, CDR2 SNEGSKA (reference sequence). The CDR3 here is CSATGTGREAFF. The CDR3 DNA, read in part, is TGCAGTGCTACCGGGACAGGGCGTGAA.

With regard to this clone: The CDR3 goes on 3 residues after the read ends, and that part is filled in from the germline J gene. V and J are TRBV7-2 and TRBJ2-1; the match to TRBD2 covers 10 bases. The germline V gene has CDR1 SGHTA and CDR2 FQGNSA. The CDR3 covers 13 residues. The V gene end was trimmed by 9 bases and the J gene end by 6 bases; junction bases not matched to a gene: 5. CDR3 amino acids: CASGGLAANEQFF. CDR3 DNA (partial): TGTGCCAGTGGAGGACTAGCGGCCAATGAG.

This clone has only a few counts. The sequenced fragment ends 3 residues before the CDR3 boundary, so the rest is inferred from the germline J gene. The rearrangement links TRBV7-6 to TRBJ2-3; 12 positions agree with TRBD2. The CDR3 covers 16 residues. The ends lost 4 bases at V and 3 bases at J; junction bases unmatched: 5. Germline CDR1 reads SGHVS; CDR2 reads FNYEAQ. The part of the CDR3 DNA that was read is TGTGCCAGCAGCTCTACTAGCGGGGGGATAACAGATACG. Its translation is CASSSTSGGITDT. The full CDR3 is CASSSTSGGITDTQYF.

Many counts were recorded for this clone. The read gets to within 3 residues of the CDR3 end, and the germline J gene fills in the rest. The chain carries TRBV19 and TRBJ2-3; a weak D match, TRBD1 (6 bases). CDR3 size: 18 residues. Germline CDR1 is LNHDA and CDR2 is SQIVND (reference sequence). Trimming left V 5 bases short and J 2 bases short, with 23 bases between. The sequenced part of the CDR3 DNA is TGTGCCAGTAGTCGCGACAGGCAGTCTCTATCCTTCACAGATACG. Translation gives CASSRDRQSLSFTDT. The full-length CDR3 reads as CASSRDRQSLSFTDTQYF.

This clone was counted ten times or more. The missing CDR3 end, 3 residues past where the read stops, is filled in from the germline J gene. The J gene is TRBJ1-6, the V gene TRBV5-1, with 9 positions matching TRBD1. Germline V gives CDR1 SGHRS, CDR2 YFSETQ. This CDR3 region has 15 residues. With 5 bases clipped from V and 8 bases from J, the junction kept 8 bases outside the gene matches. The CDR3 is CASRGTGSPDSPLHF. CDR3 bases read: TGCGCCAGCAGGGGGACAGGGTCTCCCGATTCACCC.

This clone was counted at least ten times. Sequencing ends 3 residues short of the CDR3 end; the germline J gene provides the rest. The V gene is TRBV20-1, the J gene TRBJ2-5; 7 positions match TRBD1. J lost 4 bases, V lost 5 bases, and 10 bases had no gene match. This CDR3 has 14 residues. Germline V gene lookup returns CDR1 DFQATT and CDR2 SNEGSKA (reference sequence). The CDR3 loop reads CSAGPGAGGETQYF. Incomplete CDR3 DNA: TGCAGTGCTGGGCCCGGTGCAGGGGGAGAGACC.

This clone was recorded at least ten times. The missing CDR3 end, 3 residues past where the read stops, is filled in from the germline J gene. This sequence joins TRBV14 and TRBJ2-1; D not certain. Germline loops: CDR1 SGHDN, CDR2 FVKESK. V gave up 0 bases and J gave up 0 bases, with 9 bases separating them. The CDR3 length is 16 residues. CDR3 residues: CASSQDLRSSYNEQFF. The CDR3 bases that were read are TGTGCCAGCAGCCAAGATCTTCGTAGCTCCTACAATGAG. The entire variable domain, with the rest obtained from reference TRBV14 and TRBJ2-1, is as follows: EAGVTQFPSHSVIEKGQTVTLRCDPISGHDNLYWYRRVMGKEIKFLLHFVKESKQDESGMPNNRFLAERTGGTYSTLKVQPAELEDSGVYFCASSQDLRSSYNEQFFGPGTRLTVL.

This clone was counted at least ten times. The read ends 3 residues before the CDR3 terminus; that terminus is restored from the germline J gene. The chain employs TRBV20-1 and TRBJ2-1, with 14 bases identical to TRBD2. Trimming removed 4 bases from V and 7 bases from J; junction bases left unmatched: 3. The CDR3 contains 14 residues. Germline V gives CDR1 DFQATT, CDR2 SNEGSKA (reference sequence). The CDR3: CSAKTSGGANEQFF. Incomplete CDR3 DNA: TGCAGTGCTAAGACTAGCGGGGGGGCGAATGAG.

This clone is deemed medium-sized (0.01 to 0.1%). The DNA ends 3 residues before the CDR3 does, and the rest of the CDR3 is filled in from the germline J gene. The chain employs TRBV6-2 or TRBV6-3 and TRBJ2-3; D possibly corresponds to TRBD1 (5 bases). This CDR3 region has 14 residues. V was pared by 7 bases and J by 3 bases, with 14 bases between. Per the germline V gene, CDR1 is MNHEY and CDR2 is SVGEGT. CDR3 DNA, as far as it was read: TGTGCCAGCAACCCCAGGGTGAGAACAGATACG. Its translation is CASNPRVRTDT. The whole CDR3 region reads CASNPRVRTDTQYF.

This clone was detected ten times or more. Read data end 3 residues before the CDR3 end; the end is taken from the germline J gene. V and J are TRBV29-1 and TRBJ1-2, with D maybe TRBD1 (6 bases). CDR3 length: 12 amino acids. Germline CDR1 SQVTM, CDR2 ANQGSEA. The CDR3 protein is CSVEWGLRGYTF. The sequenced CDR3 bases are TGCAGCGTTGAGTGGGGGCTAAGGGGC.

This clone has just a few counts. An end of the junction does not agree with germline; a read error may underlie this. The CDR3 end falls 3 residues outside the read, so it is completed with the germline J gene. The gene calls are TRBV7-7 and TRBJ1-1; TRBD1 is a possible D gene (5 bases). The CDR3 is 13 amino acids. Germline assignment: CDR1 SSHAT and CDR2 FNYEAQ (reference sequence). CDR3 protein: CASSLTVNTEAFF. CDR3 bases read: TGTGCTAGCAGCCTGACAGTGAACACTGAA.

This clone turned up a few times. The CDR3 end is not reached by the read, which stops 3 residues before it; the germline J gene fills it in. The chain couples TRBV7-6 to TRBJ2-5, with a tentative D call TRBD2 (6 bases). The CDR3 loop spans 15 amino acids. Germline V gene lookup returns CDR1 SGHVS and CDR2 FNYEAQ. Trimming left V 5 bases short and J 6 bases short, with 19 bases between. This chain's CDR3 is CASSPGGGAVKTQYF. The sequenced part of the CDR3 DNA is TGTGCCAGCAGCCCAGGTGGCGGGGCAGTGAAGACC.

This clone was observed a handful of times. The read gets to within 3 residues of the CDR3 end, and the germline J gene fills in the rest. J is TRBJ1-2 and V is TRBV7-9; the D is unclear. The CDR3 has 14 residues. CDR1 and CDR2 (germline): SEHNR, FQNEAQ (reference sequence). Deletions cut 6 bases from V and 6 bases from J, with 17 bases between. The sequenced CDR3 bases are TGTGCCAGCAGTCCCACTTCGGACTTGGATGGC. Protein sequence: CASSPTSDLDG. The full CDR3 reads CASSPTSDLDGYTF.

This clone was seen repeatedly, ten times or more. The read ends 3 residues before the CDR3 terminus; that terminus is restored from the germline J gene. This chain uses TRBV5-4 with TRBJ2-6; D remains ambiguous. Per the germline V gene, CDR1 is SGHNT and CDR2 is YYREEE (reference sequence). The CDR3 runs 14 residues. The germline V and J ends were trimmed by 2 bases and 0 bases, with 3 bases remaining between them. The CDR3 DNA, read in part, is TGTGCCAGCAGCTTCATCTCTGGGGCCAACGTC. Protein product: CASSFISGANV. Given in full, the CDR3 is CASSFISGANVLTF.

This clone was found many times. The read stops 3 residues short of the end of the CDR3; the missing end is completed from the germline J gene. The J gene is TRBJ1-1, the V gene TRBV19; TRBD1 might be the D (6 bases). Germline V gene lookup returns CDR1 LNHDA and CDR2 SQIVND (reference sequence). The CDR3 has 15 amino acids. Trimming took 3 bases from V and 4 from J, leaving 15 bases between them. The CDR3: CASSITGIRTTEAFF. The sequenced part of the CDR3 DNA is TGTGCCAGTAGTATTACAGGGATCAGAACCACTGAA.

About this clone itself: The observed sequence ends 3 residues before the CDR3 terminus, with the missing tail filled in from the germline J gene. V is TRBV6-2 or TRBV6-3 and J is TRBJ2-2; TRBD1 might be the D (5 bases). This CDR3 is built from 16 residues. Trimming left V 6 bases short and J 5 bases short, with 19 bases between. Looked up from germline, CDR1 is MNHEY and CDR2 is SVGEGT. Partial CDR3 DNA: TGTGCCAGCAGCAACCACGAAGGGGCGAGTACCGGGGAG. Its translation: CASSNHEGASTGE. In full, the CDR3 reads CASSNHEGASTGELFF.

In its sample, this clone was seen a few times. The CDR3 end falls 3 residues outside the read, so it is completed with the germline J gene. This chain links TRBV6-1 with TRBJ1-5; a possible D gene is TRBD1 (5 bases). The V gene lost 2 bases and the J gene lost 6 bases, with 11 bases spanning the gap. The V gene's germline CDR1 is MNHNS and CDR2 SASEGT. CDR3 size: 14 residues. CDR3 DNA, as far as it was read: TGTGCCAGCAGTGAACACTTTAGGGGTCAGCCC. Translated, it gives CASSEHFRGQP. In full, the CDR3 is CASSEHFRGQPQHF.

This clone was detected many times. The missing CDR3 end, 3 residues past where the read stops, is filled in from the germline J gene. The chain has TRBV29-1 and TRBJ2-3, with 11 bases lining up with TRBD2. Germline-derived CDR1 and CDR2 are SQVTM and ANQGSEA. CDR3 length: 18 residues. Trimming took 7 bases from V and 0 from J; bases not matched to a gene: 15. The CDR3 protein is CSAQRLAGHSTSTDTQYF. The CDR3 bases that were read are TGCAGCGCCCAGCGACTAGCGGGGCATTCCACTAGCACAGATACG.

Worth noting for this clone: The CDR3 goes on 3 residues after the read ends, and that part is filled in from the germline J gene. J is TRBJ1-6 and V is TRBV18; the D is unclear. Trimming removed 2 bases from V and 8 bases from J, with 7 bases in between. CDR1 and CDR2 (germline): KGHSH, LQKENI. The CDR3 has 13 amino acids. The sequenced part of the CDR3 DNA is TGTGCCAGCTCACCATCCGGGGATTCACCC. Encoded protein: CASSPSGDSP. The whole CDR3 protein is CASSPSGDSPLHF.

On this clone: The CDR3 is cut off 3 residues early in the read; its end comes from the germline J gene. V is TRBV18 and J is TRBJ1-2, with D tentatively TRBD1 (5 bases). V was clipped by 3 bases and J by 2 bases, with 10 bases between them. The CDR3 totals 14 residues. CDR1 is KGHSH and CDR2 is LQKENI in the germline V gene. CDR3 bases read: TGTGCCAGCTCACCCGCACAGGTCAACTATGGC. This gives the protein CASSPAQVNYG. The entire CDR3 reads CASSPAQVNYGYTF.

This clone was seen at least ten times. CDR3 DNA, as far as it was read: TGCAGCGGCTTCGGGGGGGTAGCCAAAAACATT. It is translated as CSGFGGVAKNI. The whole CDR3 protein reads CSGFGGVAKNIQYF. The chain has TRBV29-1 and TRBJ2-4; 8 nucleotides match TRBD2. The read ends 3 residues early relative to the CDR3; the germline J gene fills the gap. There are 14 residues in the CDR3. Germline V gene data show CDR1 as SQVTM and CDR2 as ANQGSEA. The trim removed 7 bases at V and 0 bases at J, leaving 5 bases unmatched.

This clone showed up just a few times. CDR3 bases read: TGTGCCAGCAGCTCCGGACAGGGTATCGGCTATGGC. Protein sequence: CASSSGQGIGYG. In full, the CDR3 is CASSSGQGIGYGYTF. V usage is TRBV7-2 and J usage is TRBJ1-2, with 8 nucleotides matching TRBD1. The read finishes 3 residues shy of the CDR3 end, and the germline J gene is used to complete it. The length of the CDR3 is 15 residues. V lost 4 bases and J lost 4; bases outside the gene matches: 8. Germline assignment: CDR1 SGHTA and CDR2 FQGNSA.

This clone appeared a few times. The DNA ends 3 residues before the CDR3 does, and the rest of the CDR3 is filled in from the germline J gene. The chain joins TRBV19 to TRBJ2-1; 7 bases line up with TRBD2. In germline, CDR1 is LNHDA, CDR2 SQIVND (reference sequence). The CDR3 extends over 15 amino acids. Trimming removed 7 bases from V and 1 base from J; junction bases left unmatched: 7. The covered CDR3 bases are TGTGCCAGTATGGGGGGGGAGGTATCCTACAATGAG. This codes for CASMGGEVSYNE. From start to end, the CDR3 is CASMGGEVSYNEQFF.

This clone was seen at least ten times. The sequence runs out 3 residues before the end of the CDR3; the remainder is reconstructed from the germline J gene. The chain employs TRBV19 and TRBJ2-4; TRBD1 matches 8 bases. CDR3 length: 15 residues. CDR1 is LNHDA, CDR2 SQIVND, per germline (reference sequence). Trimming took 3 bases from V and 8 from J; bases not matched to a gene: 9. CDR3 sequence: CASSIRTGIGDIQYF. The DNA read from the CDR3 is TGTGCCAGTAGTATCCGGACAGGGATTGGGGACATT. Full variable domain (rest looked up from reference TRBV19 and TRBJ2-4): DGGITQSPKYLFRKEGQNVTLSCEQNLNHDAMYWYRQDPGQGLRLIYYSQIVNDFQKGDIAEGYSVSREKKESFPLTVTSAQKNPTAFYLCASSIRTGIGDIQYFGAGTRLSVL.

Worth noting for this clone: One end of the junction fails to match germline, which may point to a read error. The read terminates 3 residues ahead of where the CDR3 ends, so the germline J gene completes it. This chain connects TRBV7-2 to TRBJ2-5; a weak D match, TRBD1 (7 bases). This CDR3 spans 14 amino acids. The germline gives CDR1 SGHTA, CDR2 FQGNSA. CDR3 amino acids: CGSSLGGGPETQYF. The DNA read from the CDR3 is TGTGGCAGCAGCTTAGGAGGGGGCCCAGAGACC. The whole variable domain, filled in from reference TRBV7-2 and TRBJ2-5, reads GAGVSQSPSNKVTEKGKDVELRCDPISGHTALYWYRQSLGQGLEFLIYFQGNSAPDKSGLPSDRFSAERTGGSVSTLTIQRTQQEDSAVYLCGSSLGGGPETQYFGPGTRLLVL.

In its sample, this clone was seen a few times. The read falls 3 residues short of the CDR3 end, and the missing part is taken from the germline J gene. The chain recombines TRBV18 with TRBJ2-3; a possible D gene is TRBD2 (7 bases). V was shortened by 6 bases and J by 1 base, with 11 bases between the two germline ends. Germline V lookup: CDR1 KGHSH, CDR2 LQKENI. CDR3 length: 14 residues. The covered CDR3 bases are TGTGCCAGCTCCCCGGGGGGCGGCACAGATACG. Protein sequence: CASSPGGGTDT. The full CDR3 is CASSPGGGTDTQYF.

This clone was seen at least ten times. The CDR3 end falls 3 residues outside the read, so it is completed with the germline J gene. The V call is TRBV6-2 or TRBV6-3, the J call TRBJ1-1, with 7 bases that match TRBD1. V trimming: 8 bases; J trimming: 1 base; junction bases outside the gene matches: 1. This CDR3 contains 12 residues. CDR1 is MNHEY, CDR2 SVGEGT, per germline. The CDR3 loop is CASGTANTEAFF. The covered CDR3 bases are TGTGCCAGCGGGACAGCGAACACTGAA.

This clone was recorded a few times. The sequenced fragment ends 3 residues before the CDR3 boundary, so the rest is inferred from the germline J gene. This chain uses TRBV20-1 with TRBJ2-5; TRBD1 is a possible D gene (6 bases). Germline assignment: CDR1 DFQATT and CDR2 SNEGSKA (reference sequence). The CDR3 has 12 residues. The germline V and J ends were trimmed by 4 bases and 5 bases, with 11 bases remaining between them. The sequenced CDR3 bases are TGCAGTGCTAAACAGGGTCGGGAGACC. Translated: CSAKQGRET. The entire CDR3 sequence reads CSAKQGRETQYF.